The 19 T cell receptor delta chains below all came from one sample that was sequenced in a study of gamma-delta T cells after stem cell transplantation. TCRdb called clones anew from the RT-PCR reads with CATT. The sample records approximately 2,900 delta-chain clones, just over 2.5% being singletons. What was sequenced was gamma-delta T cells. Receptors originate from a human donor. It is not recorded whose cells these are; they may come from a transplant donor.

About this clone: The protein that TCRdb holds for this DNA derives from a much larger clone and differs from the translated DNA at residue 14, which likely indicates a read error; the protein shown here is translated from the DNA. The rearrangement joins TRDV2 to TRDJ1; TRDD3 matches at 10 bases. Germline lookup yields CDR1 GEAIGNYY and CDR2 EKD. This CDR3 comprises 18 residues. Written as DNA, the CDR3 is TGTGCCTGTGACAGGATTTCAACTGGGGGATTTCGCACCAATAAACTCATCTTT. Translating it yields CACDRISTGGFRTNKLIF.

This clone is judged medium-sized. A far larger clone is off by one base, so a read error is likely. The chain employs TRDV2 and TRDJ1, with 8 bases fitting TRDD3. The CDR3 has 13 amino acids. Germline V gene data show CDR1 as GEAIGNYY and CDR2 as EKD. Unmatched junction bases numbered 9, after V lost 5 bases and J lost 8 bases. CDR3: CACGTWGIDKLIF. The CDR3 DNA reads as TGTGCCTGTGGCACTTGGGGGATCGACAAACTCATCTTT.

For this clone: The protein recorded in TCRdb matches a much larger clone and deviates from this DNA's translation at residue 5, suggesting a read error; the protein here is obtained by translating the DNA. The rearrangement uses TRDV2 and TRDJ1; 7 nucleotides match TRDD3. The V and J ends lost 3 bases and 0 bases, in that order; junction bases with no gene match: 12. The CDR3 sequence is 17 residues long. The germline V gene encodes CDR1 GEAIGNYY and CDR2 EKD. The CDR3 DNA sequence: TGTGCCTGTGACGCCCTCGGGGATAGGGACTACACCGATAAACTCATCTTT. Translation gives CACDALGDRDYTDKLIF.

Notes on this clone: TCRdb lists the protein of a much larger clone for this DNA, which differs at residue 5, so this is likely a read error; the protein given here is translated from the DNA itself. The CDR3 sequence is CACDGVLGDKGDTDKLIF. The CDR3 DNA reads as TGTGCCTGTGACGGTGTACTGGGGGATAAGGGGGACACCGATAAACTCATCTTT. V and J are TRDV2 and TRDJ1; 11 bases map to TRDD3. V was clipped by 3 bases and J by 0 bases; unmatched bases: 11. The length of the CDR3 is 18 residues. Germline-derived CDR1 and CDR2 are GEAIGNYY and EKD.

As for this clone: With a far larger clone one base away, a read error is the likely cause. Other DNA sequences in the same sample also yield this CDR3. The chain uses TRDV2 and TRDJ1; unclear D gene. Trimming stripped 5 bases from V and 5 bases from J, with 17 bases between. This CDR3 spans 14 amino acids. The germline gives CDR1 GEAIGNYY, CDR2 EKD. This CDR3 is CACVPLTGTDKLIF. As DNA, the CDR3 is TGTGCCTGTGTACCCTTGACAGGCACTGATAAACTCATCTTT.

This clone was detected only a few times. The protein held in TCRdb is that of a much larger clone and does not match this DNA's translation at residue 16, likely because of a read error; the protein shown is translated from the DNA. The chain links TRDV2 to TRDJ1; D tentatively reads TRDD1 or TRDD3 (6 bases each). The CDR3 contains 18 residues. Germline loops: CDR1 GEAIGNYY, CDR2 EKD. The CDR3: CACDPLWGNNPDTDKPIF. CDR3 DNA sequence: TGTGCCTGTGACCCGCTCTGGGGAAATAACCCAGACACCGATAAACCCATCTTT.

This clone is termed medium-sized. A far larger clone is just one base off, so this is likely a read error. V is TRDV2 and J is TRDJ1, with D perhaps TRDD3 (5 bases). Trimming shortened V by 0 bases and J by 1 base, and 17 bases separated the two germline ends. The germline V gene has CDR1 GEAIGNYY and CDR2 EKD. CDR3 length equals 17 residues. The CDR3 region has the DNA TGTGCCTGTGACACCGTTGGGGTCGGATTATGCACCGATAAACTCATCTTT. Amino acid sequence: CACDTVGVGLCTDKLIF.

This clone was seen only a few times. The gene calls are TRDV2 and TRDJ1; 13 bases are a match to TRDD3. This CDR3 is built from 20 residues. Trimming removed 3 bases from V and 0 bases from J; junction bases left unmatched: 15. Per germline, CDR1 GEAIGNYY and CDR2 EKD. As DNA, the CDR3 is TGTGCCTGTGACGCCGTACTGGGGGATACGCGTGCTGGGGACACCGATAAACTCATCTTT. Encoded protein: CACDAVLGDTRAGDTDKLIF.

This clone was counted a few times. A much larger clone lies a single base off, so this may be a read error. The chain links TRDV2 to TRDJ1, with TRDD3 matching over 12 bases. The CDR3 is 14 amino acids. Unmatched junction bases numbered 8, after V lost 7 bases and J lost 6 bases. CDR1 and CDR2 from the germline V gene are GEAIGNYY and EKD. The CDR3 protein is CACDRLGDTHKLIF. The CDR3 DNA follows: TGTGCCTGCGATCGTCTGGGGGATACGCATAAACTCATCTTT.

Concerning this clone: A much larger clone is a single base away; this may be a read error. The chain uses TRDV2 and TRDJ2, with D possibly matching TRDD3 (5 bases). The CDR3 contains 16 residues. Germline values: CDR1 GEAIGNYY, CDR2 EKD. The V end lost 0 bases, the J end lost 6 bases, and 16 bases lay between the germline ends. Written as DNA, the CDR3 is TGTGCCTGTGACACCGTACTGTCTGGGCAGGCAGCACAACTCTTCTTT. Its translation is CACDTVLSGQAAQLFF.

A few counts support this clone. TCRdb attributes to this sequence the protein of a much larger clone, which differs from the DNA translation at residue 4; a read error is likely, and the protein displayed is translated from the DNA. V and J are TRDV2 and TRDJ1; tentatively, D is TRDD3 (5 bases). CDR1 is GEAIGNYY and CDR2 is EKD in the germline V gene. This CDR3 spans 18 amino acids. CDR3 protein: CACGTVGSKAVYTDKLIF. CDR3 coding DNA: TGTGCCTGTGGCACCGTGGGATCCAAAGCCGTGTACACCGATAAACTCATCTTT.

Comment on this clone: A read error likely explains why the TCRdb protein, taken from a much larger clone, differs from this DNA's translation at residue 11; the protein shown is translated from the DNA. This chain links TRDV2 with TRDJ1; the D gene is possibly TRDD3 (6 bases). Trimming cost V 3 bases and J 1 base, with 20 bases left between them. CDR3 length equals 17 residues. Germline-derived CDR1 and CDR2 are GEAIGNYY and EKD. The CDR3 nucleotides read TGTGCCTGTGACGACCTGGGGCAAAGGAGTGGCACCGATAAACTCATCTTT. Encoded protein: CACDDLGQRSGTDKLIF.

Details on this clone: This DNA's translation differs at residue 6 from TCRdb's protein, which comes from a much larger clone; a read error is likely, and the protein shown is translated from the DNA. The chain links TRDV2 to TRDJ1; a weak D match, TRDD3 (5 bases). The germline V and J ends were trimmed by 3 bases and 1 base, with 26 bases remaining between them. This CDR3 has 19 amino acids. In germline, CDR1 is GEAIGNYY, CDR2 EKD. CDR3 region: CACDFSSSEIGGGTDKLIF. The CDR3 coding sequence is TGTGCCTGTGACTTCTCATCCTCTGAGATCGGGGGCGGCACCGATAAACTCATCTTT.

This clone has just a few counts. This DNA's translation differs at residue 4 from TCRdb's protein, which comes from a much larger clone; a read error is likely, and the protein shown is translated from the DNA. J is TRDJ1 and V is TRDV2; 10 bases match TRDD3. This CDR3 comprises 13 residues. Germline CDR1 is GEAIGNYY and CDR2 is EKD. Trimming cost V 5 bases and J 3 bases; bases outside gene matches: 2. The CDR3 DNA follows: TGTGCCTGTGGGGGGATACGGTCCGATAAACTCATCTTT. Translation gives CACGGIRSDKLIF.

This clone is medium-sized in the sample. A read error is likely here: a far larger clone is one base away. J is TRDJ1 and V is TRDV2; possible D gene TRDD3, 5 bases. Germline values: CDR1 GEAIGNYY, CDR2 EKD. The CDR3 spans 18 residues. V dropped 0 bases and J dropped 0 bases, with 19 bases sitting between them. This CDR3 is CACDTVGWGPTYTDKLIF. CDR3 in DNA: TGTGCCTGTGACACCGTTGGGTGGGGACCAACTTACACCGATAAACTCATCTTT.

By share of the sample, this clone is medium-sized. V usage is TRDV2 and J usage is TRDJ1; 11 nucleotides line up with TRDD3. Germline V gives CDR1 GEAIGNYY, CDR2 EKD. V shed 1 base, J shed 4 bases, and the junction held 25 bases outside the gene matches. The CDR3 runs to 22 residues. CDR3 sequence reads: CACDTIDGRWVLGDSGDDKLIF. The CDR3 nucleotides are TGTGCCTGTGACACAATCGATGGACGGTGGGTACTGGGGGATAGCGGGGACGATAAACTCATCTTT.

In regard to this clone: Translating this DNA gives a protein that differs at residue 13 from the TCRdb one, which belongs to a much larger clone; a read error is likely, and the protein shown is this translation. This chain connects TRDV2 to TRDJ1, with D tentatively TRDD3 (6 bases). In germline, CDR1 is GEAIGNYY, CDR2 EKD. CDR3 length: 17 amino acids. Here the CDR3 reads CACDKVGAPVVTGKLIF. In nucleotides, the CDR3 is TGTGCCTGTGACAAAGTGGGGGCTCCAGTTGTGACCGGTAAACTCATCTTT.

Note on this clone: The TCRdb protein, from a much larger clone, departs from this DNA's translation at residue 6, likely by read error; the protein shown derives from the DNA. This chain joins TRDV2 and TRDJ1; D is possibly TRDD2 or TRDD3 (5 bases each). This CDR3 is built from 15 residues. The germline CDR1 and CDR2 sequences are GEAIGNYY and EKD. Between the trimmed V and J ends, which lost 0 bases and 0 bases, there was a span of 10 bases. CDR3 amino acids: CACDTTGLHTDKLIF. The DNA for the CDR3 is TGTGCCTGTGACACCACTGGCCTTCACACCGATAAACTCATCTTT.

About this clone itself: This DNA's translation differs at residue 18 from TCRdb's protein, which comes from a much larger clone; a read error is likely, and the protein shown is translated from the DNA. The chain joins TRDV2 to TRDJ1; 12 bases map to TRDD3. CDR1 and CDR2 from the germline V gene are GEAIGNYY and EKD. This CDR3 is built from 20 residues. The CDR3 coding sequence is TGTGCCTGTGACACCGTCTGGGGGATACGCGGGGTTATGACGACCGATAAACCCATCTTT. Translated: CACDTVWGIRGVMTTDKPIF.